Listed below are T cell receptor beta chains from one sample, sequenced in a study of blood T cell repertoires in COVID-19. Only in-frame clones appear in the TCRdb table, and some are missing; sequencing was by immunoSEQ multiplex PCR. The sample contains 430,000 or so clones, 88% of which appear only once. Sequenced: PBMCs or T cells enriched from blood (not recorded which). The receptors shown here come from a young woman who had been exposed to COVID-19. Both conserved end residues are part of each CDR3. D genes are given only for firm matches. Clone size appears in some rows only: once, few, many, or a class for an expanded clone.

d_call	v_call	j_call	clone_size	cdr3_nt	cdr3_aa
-	TRBV20-1	TRBJ2-7	-	TGCAGTGCTAGTTACTACCCTATTTCCTACGAGCAGTACTTC	CSASYYPISYEQYF
TRBD2	TRBV7-8	TRBJ2-5	-	TGTGCCAGCAGCTTACCGGCTAGCGGGGGGGGAAGAGAGACCCAGTACTTC	CASSLPASGGGRETQYF
-	TRBV6-5	TRBJ1-6	-	TGTGCCAGCAGTTGGGACTCAGAAGGTTCACCCCTCCACTTT	CASSWDSEGSPLHF
-	TRBV19	TRBJ1-6	-	TGTGCCAGTAGCTTCCGGACAACGAGAAATTCACCCCTCCACTTT	CASSFRTTRNSPLHF
-	TRBV27	TRBJ2-7	-	TGTGCCAGCAGTTTATCGGGAGCCCCATACGAGCAGTACTTC	CASSLSGAPYEQYF
TRBD1	TRBV27	TRBJ1-3	many	TGTGCCAGCAGTTCCAGGGGGGGAAACACCATATATTTT	CASSSRGGNTIYF
TRBD1	TRBV4-1	TRBJ1-5	-	TGCGCCAGCAGCCAGGGACAGGCGAATCAGCCCCAGCATTTT	CASSQGQANQPQHF
TRBD2	TRBV5-1	TRBJ2-2	-	TGCGCCAGCAGCTTGGGGACTAGCACCACCGGGGAGCTGTTTTTT	CASSLGTSTTGELFF
-	TRBV25-1	TRBJ1-5	-	TGTGCCAGCAGTGACGGGGGGGATAGCAATCAGCCCCAGCATTTT	CASSDGGDSNQPQHF
TRBD1	TRBV7-9	TRBJ2-7	-	TGTGCCAGCAGCTTAGCCAGGGGGACACACGAGCAGTACTTC	CASSLARGTHEQYF
TRBD1	TRBV28	TRBJ1-1	-	TGTGCCAGCAGTTTCCCCGGGACAGGCAGAGGTGAAGCTTTCTTT	CASSFPGTGRGEAFF
-	TRBV5-6	TRBJ1-5	-	TGTGCCAGCAGCTTGGGTCCGCAGCCCCAGCATTTT	CASSLGPQPQHF
TRBD2	TRBV9	TRBJ2-1	-	TGTGCCAGCAGTAATTCCAAGAGCGGGAGGGCCTACAATGAGCAGTTCTTC	CASSNSKSGRAYNEQFF
TRBD2	TRBV7-9	TRBJ2-1	-	TGTGCCAGCAGCTTAGTCCGCGGGGGGGTCTACAATGAGCAGTTCTTC	CASSLVRGGVYNEQFF
-	TRBV7-2	TRBJ2-5	-	TGTGCCAGCAGCCGCAGGGTTATCGCTTCCCAAGAGACCCAGTACTTC	CASSRRVIASQETQYF
-	TRBV27	TRBJ2-7	once	TGTGCCAGCAGTTTGAGGCGGAGCTCCTACGAGCAGTACTTC	CASSLRRSSYEQYF